Given below is one TCR beta chain in context. As yet, its antigen is unknown. V shed 2 bases and J 0 bases; nucleotides not matched to a gene: 6. CDR3 length equals 19 residues. Germline lookup yields CDR1 MNHEY and CDR2 SVGAGI. TCR cDNA, made by 5'RACE template switching, carried an added universal primer site and UMIs. TCRdb re-derived calls from the 5' RACE reads in MiXCR, one entry per CDR3 protein. This sample has about 30,000 distinct CDR3 sequences, with roughly 4.5% found just once. This specimen belongs to a study of T cells after yellow fever vaccination. Study observations and caveats: The secondary response peaked faster, at day 5 versus 15, but was weaker. Contamination by abundant bulk-population clonotypes could be present in FACS-sorted repertoires. Among primary-vaccination clones, most reappeared after the booster, at 95% to 96% for CD4 and around 90% for CD8.

Material: CD8+ T cells sorted from PBMCs, obtained 5 days after the yellow fever booster vaccination. This TCR derives from a man under 40 who received the YFV17D yellow fever vaccine. The chain carries TRBV6-5 and TRBJ2-1; 14 positions match TRBD2. The CDR3 spells CASSYPGTSGSPSYNEQFF. The CDR3 nucleotides read TGTGCCAGCAGTTACCCCGGGACTAGCGGGAGCCCCTCCTACAATGAGCAGTTCTTC.